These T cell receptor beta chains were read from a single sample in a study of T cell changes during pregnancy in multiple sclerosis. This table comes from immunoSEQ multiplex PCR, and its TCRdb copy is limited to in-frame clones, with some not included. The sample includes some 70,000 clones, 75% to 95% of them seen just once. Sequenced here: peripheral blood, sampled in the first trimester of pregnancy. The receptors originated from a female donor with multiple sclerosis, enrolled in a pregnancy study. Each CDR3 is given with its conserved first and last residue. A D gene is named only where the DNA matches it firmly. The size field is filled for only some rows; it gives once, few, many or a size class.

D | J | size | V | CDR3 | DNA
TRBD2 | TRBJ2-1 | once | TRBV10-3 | CAISGGTISYNEQFF | TGTGCCATCAGTGGGGGGACTATTTCCTACAATGAGCAGTTCTTC
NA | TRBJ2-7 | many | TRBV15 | CATSKERGYYEQYF | TGTGCCACCAGCAAGGAACGGGGTTACTACGAGCAGTACTTC
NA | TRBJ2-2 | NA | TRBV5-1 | CATSGTDVANTGELFF | TGCGCCACCTCCGGGACTGATGTCGCGAACACCGGGGAGCTGTTTTTT
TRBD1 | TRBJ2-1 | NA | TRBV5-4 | CASSLAGTGFYNEQFF | TGTGCCAGCAGCTTGGCCGGGACAGGGTTCTACAATGAGCAGTTCTTC
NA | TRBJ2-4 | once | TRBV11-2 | CASSNNREWVKNIQYF | TGTGCCAGCAGCAACAACAGGGAGTGGGTCAAAAACATTCAGTACTTC
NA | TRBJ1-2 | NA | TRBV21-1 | CASILRGTTYGYTF | TGTGCCAGCATCCTCAGGGGAACAACCTATGGCTACACCTTC
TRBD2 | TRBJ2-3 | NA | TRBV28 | CASSWASGRGTDTQYF | TGTGCCAGCAGTTGGGCTAGCGGGAGAGGGACAGATACGCAGTATTTT
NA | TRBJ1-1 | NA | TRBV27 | CASKRREEAFF | TGTGCCAGCAAGAGGAGGGAAGAAGCTTTCTTT
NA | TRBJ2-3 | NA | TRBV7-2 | CASSWGGGTDTQYF | TGTGCCAGCAGCTGGGGAGGAGGCACAGATACGCAGTATTTT
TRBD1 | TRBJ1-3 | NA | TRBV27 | CASSPGTGVGNTIYF | TGTGCCAGCAGTCCGGGGACAGGGGTCGGGAACACCATATATTTT
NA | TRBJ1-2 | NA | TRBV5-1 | CASSLQQNFGGYTF | TGCGCCAGCAGCTTGCAACAGAACTTTGGGGGCTACACCTTC
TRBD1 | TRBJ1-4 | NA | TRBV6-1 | CASSVRGRSEKLFF | TGTGCCAGCAGTGTCAGGGGGCGAAGCGAAAAACTGTTTTTT
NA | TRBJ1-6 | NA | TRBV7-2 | CASSLDSGGAAGSPLHF | TGTGCCAGCAGCTTAGATAGCGGCGGGGCTGCGGGATCACCCCTCCACTTT
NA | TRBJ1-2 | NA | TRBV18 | CASSDGISTYGYTF | TGTGCCAGCTCAGACGGGATCTCTACCTATGGCTACACCTTC
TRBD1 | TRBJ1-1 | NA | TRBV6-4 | CASITGTGEHVVYPSFF | TGTGCCAGCATAACCGGGACAGGGGAGCATGTGGTGTACCCGTCTTTCTTT
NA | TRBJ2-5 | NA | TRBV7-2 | CASSPTQAWVETQYF | TGTGCCAGCAGCCCCACACAGGCGTGGGTAGAGACCCAGTACTTC
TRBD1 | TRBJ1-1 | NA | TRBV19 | CASMGDRARTEAFF | TGTGCCAGTATGGGGGACAGGGCGCGGACTGAAGCTTTCTTT
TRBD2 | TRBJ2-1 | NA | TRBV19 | CASSVLSGGAGNEQFF | TGTGCCAGTAGTGTCCTTAGCGGGGGGGCGGGGAATGAGCAGTTCTTC
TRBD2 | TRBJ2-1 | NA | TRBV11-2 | CASTISGGVSVEQFF | TGTGCCAGCACAATCAGCGGGGGGGTTAGTGTTGAGCAGTTCTTC
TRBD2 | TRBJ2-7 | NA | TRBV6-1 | CASRPSGSSYEQYF | TGTGCCAGCAGACCTAGCGGGAGCTCCTACGAGCAGTACTTC
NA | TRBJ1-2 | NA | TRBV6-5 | CASTPGLKSPYGYTF | TGTGCCAGCACCCCCGGACTCAAAAGTCCCTATGGCTACACCTTC
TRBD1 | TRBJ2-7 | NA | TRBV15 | CATSRDPGTEYEQYF | TGTGCCACCAGCAGAGACCCCGGGACAGAGTACGAGCAGTACTTC
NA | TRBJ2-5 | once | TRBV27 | CASSPRQVRQETQYF | TGTGCCAGCAGTCCCCGACAGGTTAGGCAAGAGACCCAGTACTTC
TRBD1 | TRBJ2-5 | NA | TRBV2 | CASSEARNRGRETQYF | TGTGCCAGCAGTGAAGCCCGAAACAGGGGACGAGAGACCCAGTACTTC
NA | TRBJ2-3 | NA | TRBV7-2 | CASSLYAGAADTQYF | TGTGCCAGCAGCTTATACGCGGGGGCGGCAGATACGCAGTATTTT
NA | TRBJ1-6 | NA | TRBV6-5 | CASSLDRGLYFPLHF | TGTGCCAGCAGTCTCGACCGGGGTCTATATTTTCCCCTCCACTTT
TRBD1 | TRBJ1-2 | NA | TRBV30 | CAWRVSGGKWDYTF | TGTGCCTGGAGGGTATCAGGGGGCAAATGGGACTACACCTTC
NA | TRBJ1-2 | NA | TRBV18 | CASSPDGVLGYTF | TGTGCCAGCTCACCGGACGGGGTTTTGGGCTACACCTTC
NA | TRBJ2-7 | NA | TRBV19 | CASSSQGGDLEQYF | TGTGCCAGTAGCTCACAGGGTGGGGACCTCGAGCAGTACTTC
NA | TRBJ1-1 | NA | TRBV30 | CAWSVQGAEAFF | TGTGCCTGGAGTGTACAAGGGGCTGAAGCTTTCTTT
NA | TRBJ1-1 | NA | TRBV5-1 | CASSWGRGAEAFF | TGCGCCAGCAGCTGGGGACGGGGGGCTGAAGCTTTCTTT
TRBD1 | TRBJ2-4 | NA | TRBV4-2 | CASSQGQGARGNIQYF | TGTGCCAGCAGCCAGGGACAGGGGGCGAGGGGAAACATTCAGTACTTC
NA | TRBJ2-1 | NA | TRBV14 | CASSQDLSGAARGDNEQFF | TGTGCCAGCAGCCAAGATTTGAGCGGAGCGGCCAGGGGAGACAATGAGCAGTTCTTC
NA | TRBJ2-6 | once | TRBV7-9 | CASSLRGTKAPGANVLTF | TGTGCCAGCAGCTTAAGGGGCACTAAGGCTCCTGGGGCCAACGTCCTGACTTTC
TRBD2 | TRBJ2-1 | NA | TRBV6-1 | CASSAPLAGGPHEQFF | TGTGCCAGCAGTGCCCCTCTAGCGGGAGGGCCCCATGAGCAGTTCTTC
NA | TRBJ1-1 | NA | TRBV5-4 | CASSLGGGLGEAFF | TGTGCCAGCAGCTTGGGGGGGGGCCTCGGTGAAGCTTTCTTT
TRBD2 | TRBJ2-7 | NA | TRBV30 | CAWSVRGGPYEQYF | TGTGCCTGGAGTGTACGGGGGGGCCCCTACGAGCAGTACTTC
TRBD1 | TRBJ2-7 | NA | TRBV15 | CATSGGTGQDHF | TGTGCCACCAGCGGGGGGACAGGACAAGACCACTTC
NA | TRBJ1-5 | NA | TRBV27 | CASSDISNQPQHF | TGTGCCAGCAGTGACATAAGCAATCAGCCCCAGCATTTT
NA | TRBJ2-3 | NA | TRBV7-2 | CASSLGDSYSDTQYF | TGTGCCAGCAGCTTAGGGGACTCGTATTCAGATACGCAGTATTTT
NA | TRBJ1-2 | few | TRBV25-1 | CASSGSGYGYTF | TGTGCCAGCAGTGGATCAGGGTATGGCTACACCTTC
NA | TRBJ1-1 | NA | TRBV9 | CASSVSGVGTEAFF | TGTGCCAGCAGCGTTTCAGGGGTTGGCACTGAAGCTTTCTTT
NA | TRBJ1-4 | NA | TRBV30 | CAWSEPAGRLFF | TGTGCCTGGAGCGAGCCCGCGGGGCGACTGTTTTTT
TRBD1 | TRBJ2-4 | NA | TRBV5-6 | CASSLGTGVAKNIQYF | TGTGCCAGCAGCCTTGGGACAGGGGTAGCCAAAAACATTCAGTACTTC
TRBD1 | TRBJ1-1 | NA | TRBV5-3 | CARSSGQGLTFF | TGTGCCAGAAGCTCAGGACAGGGTCTGACTTTCTTT
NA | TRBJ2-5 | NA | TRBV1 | CTSSQRTSGFRETQYF | TGCACCAGCAGCCAACGGACTAGCGGGTTTCGGGAGACCCAGTACTTC
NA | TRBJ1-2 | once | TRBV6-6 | CASSPLPGPSGYTF | TGTGCCAGCAGTCCCTTACCAGGGCCTTCTGGCTACACCTTC
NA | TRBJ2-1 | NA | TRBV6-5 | CASSYSTVNNEQFF | TGTGCCAGCAGTTACTCGACAGTAAACAATGAGCAGTTCTTC
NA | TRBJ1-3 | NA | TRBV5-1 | CASSPEGTVNSGNTIYF | TGCGCCAGCAGCCCGGAGGGGACGGTAAACTCTGGAAACACCATATATTTT
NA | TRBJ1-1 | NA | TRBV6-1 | CASNTGGVNTEAFF | TGTGCCAGCAACACGGGAGGAGTGAACACTGAAGCTTTCTTT
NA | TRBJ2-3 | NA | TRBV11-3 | CASSSSRGTDTQYF | TGTGCCAGCAGCTCATCGAGGGGGACAGATACGCAGTATTTT
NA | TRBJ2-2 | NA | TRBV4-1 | CASSWPTQGNTGELFF | TGCGCCAGCAGCTGGCCAACACAGGGGAACACCGGGGAGCTGTTTTTT
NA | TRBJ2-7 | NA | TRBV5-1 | CASSLGDTEQYF | TGCGCCAGCAGCTTAGGGGATACCGAGCAGTACTTC
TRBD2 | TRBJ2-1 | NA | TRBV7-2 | CASSPSFAGGSNEQFF | TGTGCCAGCAGCCCCTCCTTTGCGGGGGGTAGTAATGAGCAGTTCTTC
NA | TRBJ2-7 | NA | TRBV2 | CASSEERGGSHEQYF | TGTGCCAGCAGTGAGGAAAGGGGAGGCTCCCACGAGCAGTACTTC
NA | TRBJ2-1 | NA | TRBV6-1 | CASSASGSYNEQFF | TGTGCCAGCAGCGCGAGCGGGTCCTACAATGAGCAGTTCTTC
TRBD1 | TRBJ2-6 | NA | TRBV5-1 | CASSSTGGQGANVLTF | TGCGCCAGCAGCTCGACAGGGGGGCAGGGGGCCAACGTCCTGACTTTC
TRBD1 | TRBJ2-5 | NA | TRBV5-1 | CASSPSGQGETQYF | TGCGCCAGCAGCCCATCGGGACAGGGGGAGACCCAGTACTTC
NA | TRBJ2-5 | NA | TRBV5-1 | CASSFLLGGNQETQYF | TGCGCCAGCAGCTTCCTGCTCGGAGGGAACCAAGAGACCCAGTACTTC